This paragraph reports one TCR beta chain. The method was immunoSEQ multiplex PCR; TCRdb's version includes in-frame clones alone and lacks a portion of them. The table includes approximately 82,000 clones, 89% detected once. The record originates from a study of OX40 agonist ivuxolimab in advanced cancers. The overall study: Three dose-escalation patients had partial responses: one with hepatocellular carcinoma and two with cutaneous melanoma.

The clonotype was recovered from an adult with an advanced solid tumor such as melanoma, head and neck, liver or kidney cancer. Specimen: CD4+ or CD8+ T cells sorted from blood, collected in a trial of the OX40 agonist ivuxolimab.

CDR3 sequence (DNA): TGTGCCATCAGTGAGGGTCTAGGAAGGGGAGATACGCAGTATTTT. It specifies CAISEGLGRGDTQYF. This chain links TRBV10-3 with TRBJ2-3, with D possibly TRBD1 on 5 matching bases. CDR3 length: 15 amino acids. Trimming removed 2 bases at V and 5 bases at J, with 14 bases between. The V gene's germline CDR1 is ENHRY and CDR2 SYGVKD.